The 21 T cell receptor beta chains listed next were all sequenced from one sample in a study of blood T cells in healthy people across ages. Then a second PCR, running roughly 7 to 11 cycles, was carried out with a sample-barcoded 5' primer and a J-beta primer mix. TCRdb redid the calling of the 5' RACE reads with MiXCR, one entry per CDR3 protein. Of more than 700,000 distinct CDR3 sequences in the sample, around 45% were seen once. The material sequenced was blood. Receptor source: a man older than 75 in good health.

The gene calls are TRBV6-2 or TRBV6-3 and TRBJ1-4; the match to TRBD1 covers 7 bases. The CDR3 is 15 residues long. V dropped 4 bases and J dropped 6; count of bases not matched to a gene: 8. Germline assignment: CDR1 MNHEY and CDR2 SVGEGT. The CDR3 nucleotides are TGTGCCAGCAGTTTTCCACAGGGGTCGTATGAAAAACTGTTTTTT. As protein: CASSFPQGSYEKLFF.

The V call is TRBV20-1, the J call TRBJ2-4; 9 nucleotides line up with TRBD2. The tail of the sequence fits TRBJ2-7 better, so the J call may be wrong. Germline V lookup: CDR1 DFQATT, CDR2 SNEGSKA (reference sequence). The CDR3 is 14 residues long. CDR3 coding DNA: TGCAGTGCGGCCAGGCCTAGCGGGAAATACGAGCAGTACTTC. As protein: CSAARPSGKYEQYF.

V usage is TRBV7-2 and J usage is TRBJ2-3; 11 nucleotides line up with TRBD2. The CDR3 runs 16 residues. Unmatched junction bases numbered 10, after V lost 5 bases and J lost 6 bases. The germline CDR1 and CDR2 sequences are SGHTA and FQGNSA. CDR3 in amino acids: CASSPLAGGPADTQYF. The CDR3 DNA reads as TGTGCCAGCAGCCCTCTAGCGGGAGGCCCCGCGGATACGCAGTATTTT.

The chain employs TRBV2 and TRBJ1-5, with D possibly TRBD1 on 5 matching bases. The CDR3 runs 14 residues. V lost 4 bases, J lost 7 bases, and 14 bases lay in between. From germline, CDR1 is SNHLY and CDR2 FYNNEI. CDR3 DNA sequence: TGTGCCAGCAGTGTTGAGGTGGGGGGACAGCCCCAGCATTTT. Protein product: CASSVEVGGQPQHF.

The sample holds one count of this clonotype. The V gene is TRBV5-1, the J gene TRBJ1-6, with D possibly matching TRBD1 (5 bases). V was clipped by 4 bases and J by 8 bases, with 13 bases between them. Germline V gene data show CDR1 as SGHRS and CDR2 as YFSETQ. There are 14 residues in the CDR3. For the CDR3, the DNA is TGCGCCAGCAGCATAGACAGCCCGGATTCACCCCTCCACTTT. It codes for CASSIDSPDSPLHF.

V is TRBV15 and J is TRBJ2-5; tentative D call: TRBD1 (5 bases). Between the trimmed V and J ends, which lost 0 bases and 1 base, there was a span of 12 bases. CDR1 LNHNV and CDR2 YYDKDF come from the germline V gene (reference sequence). This CDR3 region has 16 residues. This chain's CDR3 is CATSRDTNTGQETQYF. CDR3 nucleotides: TGTGCCACCAGCAGAGATACTAATACAGGCCAAGAGACCCAGTACTTC.

In this sample, this clonotype turned up a few times. The genes are TRBV4-3 and TRBJ2-1, with 9 bases lining up with TRBD2. The CDR3 runs 18 residues. Germline V gene data show CDR1 as LGHNA and CDR2 as YSLEER. Trimming removed 0 bases from V and 2 bases from J; junction bases left unmatched: 8. CDR3 in DNA: TGCGCCAGCAGCCAAGATTTCGGGGCGGGAGGGACCTACAATGAGCAGTTCTTC. Translated: CASSQDFGAGGTYNEQFF.

The V call is TRBV20-1, the J call TRBJ1-5; 7 bases align to TRBD1. J was trimmed by 6 bases and V by 4 bases; bases with no gene match: 6. The CDR3 covers 13 residues. Germline lookup yields CDR1 DFQATT and CDR2 SNEGSKA (reference sequence). This chain's CDR3 is CSAIVGDSQPQHF. The CDR3 DNA reads TGCAGTGCTATCGTGGGGGACAGTCAGCCCCAGCATTTT.

V gene TRBV12-3 or TRBV12-4 combines with J gene TRBJ2-7; TRBD1 agrees at 9 bases. V trimming: 6 bases; J trimming: 4 bases; junction bases outside the gene matches: 10. The CDR3 contains 15 residues. CDR3 loop: CASSRVPGQGYEQYF. The CDR3 DNA sequence: TGTGCCAGCAGCCGGGTACCGGGACAGGGTTACGAGCAGTACTTC.

The rearrangement joins TRBV7-6 to TRBJ1-5, with unresolved D. V lost 5 bases and J lost 6, with 11 bases in between. The germline CDR1 and CDR2 sequences are SGHVS and FNYEAQ. This CDR3 spans 13 amino acids. The CDR3 DNA reads TGTGCCAGCAGCCCACTTGATCCTCAGCCCCAGCATTTT. It specifies CASSPLDPQPQHF.

V usage is TRBV29-1 and J usage is TRBJ2-7, with D perhaps matching TRBD2 (5 bases). This CDR3 region has 13 residues. Germline V gene lookup returns CDR1 SQVTM and CDR2 ANQGSEA. Trimming removed 2 bases at V and 9 bases at J, with 17 bases between. The CDR3 loop is CSVESQEASGQYF. The CDR3 nucleotides read TGCAGCGTTGAAAGCCAGGAGGCTTCGGGGCAGTACTTC.

Comments on this clonotype: A much larger clone is a single base away; this may be a read error. J is TRBJ2-4 and V is TRBV7-2; D call uncertain. The CDR3 contains 12 residues. The V end lost 1 base, the J end lost 13 bases, and 11 bases lay between the germline ends. Germline CDR1 is SGHTA and CDR2 is FQGNSA. The CDR3 region has the DNA TGTGCCAGCAGCTTAGTTATGCCTGAGCAGTACTTC. Translation gives CASSLVMPEQYF.

This clonotype was picked up a small number of times. The rearrangement links TRBV7-2 to TRBJ2-1; D is possibly TRBD2 (5 bases). V was trimmed by 1 base and J by 13 bases, leaving 17 bases between them. This CDR3 is 14 amino acids long. CDR1 is SGHTA, CDR2 FQGNSA, per germline. CDR3 DNA sequence: TGTGCCAGCAGCTTAGTACCAGGATGGGAGACCCAGTTCTTC. Its translation: CASSLVPGWETQFF. The variable domain in full, with the rest retrieved from reference TRBV7-2 and TRBJ2-1, is GAGVSQSPSNKVTEKGKDVELRCDPISGHTALYWYRQSLGQGLEFLIYFQGNSAPDKSGLPSDRFSAERTGGSVSTLTIQRTQQEDSAVYLCASSLVPGWETQFFGPGTRLTVL.

V gene TRBV7-2 combines with J gene TRBJ1-1; D is perhaps TRBD1 (5 bases). The CDR3 is 14 amino acids. Germline V lookup: CDR1 SGHTA, CDR2 FQGNSA. Deletions cut 5 bases from V and 8 bases from J, with 18 bases between. The DNA of the CDR3 is TGTGCCAGCAGCGCCCGGGGGGACGGCAACGAAGCTTTCTTT. It specifies CASSARGDGNEAFF.

The CDR3 sequence: CSARNLRQGHYNEQFF. CDR3 DNA: TGCAGTGCTAGGAATCTCCGACAGGGTCACTACAATGAGCAGTTCTTC. The V call is TRBV20-1, the J call TRBJ2-1; TRBD1 matches at 7 bases. The length of the CDR3 is 16 residues. The germline V gene encodes CDR1 DFQATT and CDR2 SNEGSKA (reference sequence). The V and J ends lost 3 bases and 3 bases, in that order; junction bases with no gene match: 11.

V is TRBV6-2 or TRBV6-3 and J is TRBJ1-1; TRBD1 might be the D (6 bases). CDR1 and CDR2 from the germline V gene are MNHEY and SVGEGT. V was cut by 6 bases and J by 4 bases, with 15 bases left in between. There are 14 residues in the CDR3. The CDR3 DNA reads as TGTGCCAGCAGCCCACATACAGGGTCCACTGAAGCTTTCTTT. Its protein is CASSPHTGSTEAFF.

Of note for this clonotype: A much more abundant neighbour one base away suggests this may be a read error. The chain combines TRBV20-1 with TRBJ2-5, with D perhaps assigned TRBD1 or TRBD2 (5 bases each). The length of the CDR3 is 14 residues. CDR1 and CDR2 from the germline V gene are DFQATT and SNEGSKA (reference sequence). CDR3 protein: CSVRGVSFVETQYF. The CDR3, as DNA: TGCAGTGTTAGAGGGGTATCTTTTGTAGAGACCCAGTACTTC.

The rearrangement links TRBV5-1 to TRBJ2-1, with 8 bases matching TRBD2. V was clipped by 4 bases and J by 9 bases; unmatched bases: 9. The CDR3 length is 14 residues. From germline, CDR1 is SGHRS and CDR2 YFSETQ. The chain's CDR3 is CASSVSAGGGEQFF. In nucleotides, the CDR3 is TGCGCCAGCAGCGTGAGCGCGGGAGGAGGTGAGCAGTTCTTC.

With respect to this clonotype: Being one base from a much bigger clone, this may be a read error. The chain couples TRBV5-1 to TRBJ2-3; D uncertain. The germline V gene encodes CDR1 SGHRS and CDR2 YFSETQ. CDR3 size: 15 residues. DNA for the CDR3: TGCGCCGGCAGCTTGGTCGACTTTAGCACAGATACGCAGTATTTT. It codes for CAGSLVDFSTDTQYF.

J is TRBJ1-1 and V is TRBV6-2 or TRBV6-3; no definite D call. Germline loops: CDR1 MNHEY, CDR2 SVGEGT. Trimming took off 5 bases at V and 7 bases at J, with 20 bases between the two ends. The CDR3 covers 15 residues. The CDR3 protein is CASSHRELPPIEAFF. CDR3 bases: TGTGCCAGCAGTCACCGGGAGCTCCCCCCGATTGAAGCTTTCTTT.

The V call is TRBV3-1, the J call TRBJ2-4; 7 bases match TRBD2. Germline trimming cut 1 base from V and 5 bases from J; bases unmatched to any gene: 2. Germline CDR1 is LGHDT and CDR2 is YNNKEL (reference sequence). The CDR3 is 14 amino acids. CDR3 sequence: CASSQAGGQNIQYF. The DNA of the CDR3 is TGTGCCAGCAGCCAAGCGGGGGGTCAAAACATTCAGTACTTC.